These 13 T cell receptor beta chains were sequenced from one sample in a study of identical twins. One entry per CDR3 protein, called by TCRdb with MiXCR from the 5' RACE reads. The data contain 200,000 to 250,000 distinct CDR3 sequences, 6.5% of them singletons. This sample also belongs to another study, concerning T cells expressing NK-cell markers.

The sample comprised CD8+ T cells sorted from blood. The receptors come from a woman between 18 and 29 years old in good health.

The table lists this clonotype with a few counts. The V gene is TRBV7-9, the J gene TRBJ2-2; D might be TRBD1 or TRBD2, each matching 5 bases. V lost 6 bases to trimming and J lost 0 bases, with 11 bases between them. The CDR3 is 15 amino acids. CDR1 and CDR2 (germline): SEHNR, FQNEAQ (reference sequence). In nucleotides, the CDR3 is TGTGCCAGCAGTGAGGGACGGTCGAACACCGGGGAGCTGTTTTTT. This encodes CASSEGRSNTGELFF.

This clonotype was counted a few times. The chain carries TRBV7-8 and TRBJ2-7; D possibly corresponds to TRBD2 (6 bases). Germline CDR1 SGHVS, CDR2 FQNEAQ. The CDR3 sequence is 13 residues long. V was shortened by 5 bases and J by 5 bases, with 13 bases between the two germline ends. The CDR3 DNA sequence: TGTGCCAGCAGCGCAGGAGGGGTGGACGAGCAGTACTTC. This codes for CASSAGGVDEQYF.

This clonotype was seen more than once but under ten times. The J gene is TRBJ2-7, the V gene TRBV6-2 or TRBV6-3; 12 nucleotides match TRBD1. Trimming cost V 10 bases and J 5 bases; bases outside gene matches: 12. Germline V gives CDR1 MNHEY, CDR2 SVGEGT. CDR3 length: 15 residues. The CDR3 is CAIGEWDRGRNEQYF. The DNA of the CDR3 is TGTGCCATCGGGGAATGGGACAGGGGGCGCAACGAGCAGTACTTC.

The J gene is TRBJ1-1, the V gene TRBV18; D perhaps matches TRBD1 (5 bases). Trimming removed 3 bases from V and 7 bases from J, with 21 bases in between. CDR3 size: 16 residues. Germline values: CDR1 KGHSH, CDR2 LQKENI. This CDR3 is CASSPSTHPGRIEAFF. The CDR3 DNA follows: TGTGCCAGCTCACCGTCTACGCACCCGGGACGCATTGAAGCTTTCTTT.

Only a few counts were recorded for this clonotype. The chain has TRBV7-9 and TRBJ2-2; either TRBD1 or TRBD2 may fit D (5 bases each). The CDR3 runs 16 residues. Germline CDR1 reads SEHNR; CDR2 reads FQNEAQ (reference sequence). With 3 bases removed from V and 3 bases from J, the gap between germline ends came to 14 bases. This CDR3 is CASSFEGSLDTGELFF. The CDR3 region has the DNA TGTGCCAGCAGCTTTGAGGGGAGCCTTGACACCGGGGAGCTGTTTTTT.

This clonotype was seen at least ten times. CDR3 nucleotides: TGCGCCAGCAGCCCTCGGTCAGGGGGCACTGAAGCTTTCTTT. It encodes CASSPRSGGTEAFF. V usage is TRBV5-1 and J usage is TRBJ1-1, with 7 bases fitting TRBD1. The CDR3 is made up of 14 amino acids. With V trimmed by 4 bases and J by 4 bases, 7 bases remained unmatched. Germline CDR1 and CDR2: SGHRS and YFSETQ.

About this clonotype itself: A much bigger clone sits one base away, suggesting this may be a read error. This chain uses TRBV6-5 with TRBJ2-2; D remains ambiguous. CDR3 length: 12 amino acids. CDR1 is MNHEY and CDR2 is SVGAGI in the germline V gene. V lost 2 bases and J lost 5, with 3 bases in between. CDR3 sequence (DNA): TGTGCCAGCAGTTACAAGACCGGGGAGCTGTTTTTT. Amino acids: CASSYKTGELFF.

In this sample, this clonotype turned up many times. The chain combines TRBV7-2 with TRBJ2-7; possibly TRBD2 for D (6 bases). V was clipped by 1 base and J by 3 bases, with 16 bases between them. The length of the CDR3 is 16 residues. The germline gives CDR1 SGHTA, CDR2 FQGNSA. CDR3 loop: CASSLEGRSSHYEQYF. CDR3 bases: TGTGCCAGCAGCTTAGAGGGGAGGAGCAGCCACTACGAGCAGTACTTC. The whole variable domain, filled in from reference TRBV7-2 and TRBJ2-7, reads GAGVSQSPSNKVTEKGKDVELRCDPISGHTALYWYRQSLGQGLEFLIYFQGNSAPDKSGLPSDRFSAERTGGSVSTLTIQRTQQEDSAVYLCASSLEGRSSHYEQYFGPGTRLTVT.

This clonotype was detected only a few times. The V and J genes are TRBV27 and TRBJ2-5, with D perhaps TRBD2 (6 bases). Trimming took off 5 bases at V and 4 bases at J, with 11 bases between the two ends. The CDR3 length is 13 residues. Germline values: CDR1 MNHEY, CDR2 SMNVEV (reference sequence). DNA of the CDR3: TGTGCCAGCAGTCCTTTTAGCGGAGAGACCCAGTACTTC. It is translated as CASSPFSGETQYF.

A few counts support this clonotype. The chain carries TRBV30 and TRBJ2-7; no definite D call. Trimming cost V 3 bases and J 4 bases, with 7 bases left between them. Germline values: CDR1 GTSNPN, CDR2 SVGIG (reference sequence). This CDR3 region has 11 residues. The CDR3 sequence: CAWSLGYEQYF. Written as DNA, the CDR3 is TGTGCCTGGAGCCTAGGGTACGAGCAGTACTTC.

Only a few counts were recorded for this clonotype. J is TRBJ2-7 and V is TRBV9, with 9 bases fitting TRBD1. Germline V lookup: CDR1 SGDLS, CDR2 YYNGEE. V lost 10 bases to trimming and J lost 5 bases; unmatched junction nucleotides: 10. This CDR3 contains 13 residues. The CDR3 bases are TGTGCCGGACCACAGGGGGCAAGCCACGAGCAGTACTTC. This translates into CAGPQGASHEQYF.

This clonotype was counted ten times or more. V is TRBV18 and J is TRBJ2-1; D is unresolved. The CDR3 has 14 amino acids. V lost 5 bases and J 5 bases, leaving 13 bases between the germline ends. Germline CDR1 and CDR2: KGHSH and LQKENI. In DNA form, the CDR3 reads TGTGCCAGCTCATACGGAGCCCTCAACAATGAGCAGTTCTTC. Translated, it gives CASSYGALNNEQFF.

The table lists this clonotype with a few counts. The genes are TRBV12-3 or TRBV12-4 and TRBJ1-2, with a possible D match to TRBD1 (5 bases). Trimming removed 7 bases from V and 3 bases from J, with 6 bases in between. There are 11 residues in the CDR3. The CDR3 DNA sequence: TGTGCCAGCACGGGGGACTATGGCTACACCTTC. As protein: CASTGDYGYTF.